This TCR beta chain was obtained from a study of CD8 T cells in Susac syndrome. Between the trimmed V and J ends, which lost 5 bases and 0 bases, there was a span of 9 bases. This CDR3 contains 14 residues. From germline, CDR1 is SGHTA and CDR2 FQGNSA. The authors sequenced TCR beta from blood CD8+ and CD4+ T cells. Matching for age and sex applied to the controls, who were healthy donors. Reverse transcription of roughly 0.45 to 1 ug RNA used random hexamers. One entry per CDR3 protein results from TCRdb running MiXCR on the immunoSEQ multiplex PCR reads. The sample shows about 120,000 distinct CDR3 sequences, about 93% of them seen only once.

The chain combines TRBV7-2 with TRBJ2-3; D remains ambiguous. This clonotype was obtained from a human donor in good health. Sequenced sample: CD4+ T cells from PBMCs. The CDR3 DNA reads TGTGCCAGCAGCCCACGTGGGAGCACAGATACGCAGTATTTT. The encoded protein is CASSPRGSTDTQYF. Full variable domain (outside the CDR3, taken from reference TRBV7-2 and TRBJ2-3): GAGVSQSPSNKVTEKGKDVELRCDPISGHTALYWYRQSLGQGLEFLIYFQGNSAPDKSGLPSDRFSAERTGGSVSTLTIQRTQQEDSAVYLCASSPRGSTDTQYFGPGTRLTVL.